The T cell receptor (beta chain) under discussion was sequenced for a study of PD-1 blockade in classical Hodgkin lymphoma. Findings and limits, study-wide: Reported findings placed baseline TCR diversity lower in newly diagnosed patients (compared with healthy donors). Patients newly diagnosed and complete responders had comparable baseline diversity.

Note on this clone: Its antigen is undetermined.

After autologous stem cell transplantation all patients relapsed, and prior brentuximab vedotin exposure differed between cohorts. The CDR3 is made up of 15 amino acids. Germline V gene data show CDR1 as SGHNT and CDR2 as YENEEA. The V and J ends lost 1 base and 7 bases, in that order; junction bases with no gene match: 8. Libraries were prepared by immunoSEQ multiplex PCR; TCRdb keeps only in-frame clonotypes and omits some of them. The data show about 22,000 clones, around 86% seen once. The sample here was peripheral blood mononuclear cells (PBMCs), taken before the second cycle of nivolumab. V is TRBV11-3 and J is TRBJ2-7; 9 bases agree with TRBD2. The receptor was isolated from a human donor with classical Hodgkin lymphoma. This CDR3 reads CASSLGGGALREQYF. CDR3 sequence (DNA): TGTGCCAGCAGCTTAGGCGGGGGGGCCCTGAGAGAGCAGTACTTC.